Listed here are 30 T cell receptor beta chains from one sample, sequenced in a study of cytomegalovirus exposure and HLA in healthy donors. Sequencing used immunoSEQ multiplex PCR; TCRdb keeps in-frame clones, though not all of them. Of around 300,000 clones in the sample, just over 85% were seen once. Sequencing input: PBMCs. These receptors all stem from a woman aged 18-29 years in good health and CMV-seronegative.

The V call is TRBV6-1, the J call TRBJ2-7, with unresolved D. Germline values: CDR1 MNHNS, CDR2 SASEGT. Trimming shortened V by 10 bases and J by 2 bases, and 12 bases separated the two germline ends. This CDR3 has 12 residues. The CDR3 nucleotides read TGTGCCATCCGCGAGGCAGCCTACGAGCAGTACTTC. Its translation is CAIREAAYEQYF.

This chain joins TRBV13 and TRBJ1-4; 11 nucleotides match TRBD1. Germline V CDR1 and CDR2: PRHDT, FYEKMQ (reference sequence). The length of the CDR3 is 15 residues. The J segment lost 10 bases and the V segment lost 0 bases, leaving 4 bases of the junction unmatched. Here the CDR3 reads CASSLGGQGAGKLFF. CDR3 DNA: TGTGCCAGCAGCTTAGGCGGACAGGGGGCAGGAAAACTGTTTTTT.

This clone has a handful of counts. The J gene is TRBJ2-7, the V gene TRBV28; 7 bases agree with TRBD2. The germline V gene encodes CDR1 MDHEN and CDR2 SYDVKM. V dropped 0 bases and J dropped 4; count of bases not matched to a gene: 6. This CDR3 comprises 15 residues. CDR3 in amino acids: CASSLWAGREYEQYF. The DNA of the CDR3 is TGTGCCAGCAGTTTATGGGCAGGGAGGGAGTACGAGCAGTACTTC. Using reference TRBV28 and TRBJ2-7 for the parts outside the CDR3, the full variable domain is DVKVTQSSRYLVKRTGEKVFLECVQDMDHENMFWYRQDPGLGLRLIYFSYDVKMKEKGDIPEGYSVSREKKERFSLILESASTNQTSMYLCASSLWAGREYEQYFGPGTRLTVT.

CDR3 sequence reads: CASSSGTRVSTDTQYF. The CDR3 DNA sequence: TGTGCCAGCAGCTCCGGGACTAGGGTGAGCACAGATACGCAGTATTTT. The chain combines TRBV11-3 with TRBJ2-3; 8 nucleotides line up with TRBD2. CDR1 and CDR2 (germline): SGHNT, YENEEA. J gave up 0 bases and V 4 bases, and 6 bases lay outside the gene matches. The CDR3 sequence is 16 residues long.

The chain recombines TRBV28 with TRBJ2-7, with D perhaps matching TRBD2 (5 bases). This CDR3 is 15 amino acids long. Looked up from germline, CDR1 is MDHEN and CDR2 is SYDVKM. With 1 base removed from V and 1 base from J, the gap between germline ends came to 11 bases. DNA of the CDR3: TGTGCCAGCAGTTTATCCGGACTCTGGTCCTACGAGCAGTACTTC. Its translation is CASSLSGLWSYEQYF.

V is TRBV19 and J is TRBJ1-1, with D unclear. CDR1 and CDR2 from the germline V gene are LNHDA and SQIVND (reference sequence). The V gene lost 3 bases and the J gene lost 1 base, with 15 bases spanning the gap. The length of the CDR3 is 16 residues. CDR3 in amino acids: CASSMVLVRRNTEAFF. CDR3 sequence (DNA): TGTGCCAGTAGTATGGTACTAGTCAGGAGGAACACTGAAGCTTTCTTT.

The rearrangement links TRBV2 to TRBJ2-7; D is uncertain. V was pared by 6 bases and J by 4 bases, with 13 bases between. The CDR3 is 13 amino acids. The germline gives CDR1 SNHLY, CDR2 FYNNEI. The CDR3 nucleotides are TGTGCCAGCAGCCCGAAGCGATATTACGAGCAGTACTTC. As protein: CASSPKRYYEQYF.

V and J are TRBV11-2 and TRBJ2-2, with D tentatively TRBD2 (6 bases). The germline gives CDR1 SGHAT, CDR2 FQNNGV. This CDR3 is built from 13 residues. V was trimmed by 8 bases and J by 6 bases, leaving 13 bases between them. The CDR3 DNA reads as TGTGCCAGCGAGCAAACTAGCCCCGGGGAGCTGTTTTTT. It translates to CASEQTSPGELFF.

The V and J genes are TRBV9 and TRBJ2-7, with TRBD1 as a possible D gene (7 bases). CDR1 and CDR2 (germline): SGDLS, YYNGEE. This CDR3 is 14 amino acids long. With 5 bases removed from V and 6 bases from J, the gap between germline ends came to 18 bases. CDR3 sequence (DNA): TGTGCCAGCAGTGGTTGGGTGGAGGGGGCCGAGCAGTACTTC. Amino acids: CASSGWVEGAEQYF.

The gene calls are TRBV11-3 and TRBJ2-1; perhaps TRBD1 as D (5 bases). CDR1 is SGHNT, CDR2 YENEEA, per germline. CDR3 length: 12 amino acids. V was pared by 4 bases and J by 9 bases, with 10 bases between. This chain's CDR3 is CASSSRAFEQFF. DNA for the CDR3: TGTGCCAGCAGCTCCAGGGCATTTGAGCAGTTCTTC. The whole variable domain, remainder taken from reference TRBV11-3 and TRBJ2-1, is EAGVVQSPRYKIIEKKQPVAFWCNPISGHNTLYWYLQNLGQGPELLIRYENEEAVDDSQLPKDRFSAERLKGVDSTLKIQPAELGDSAVYLCASSSRAFEQFFGPGTRLTVL.

The chain joins TRBV18 to TRBJ2-1; possible D gene TRBD1, 5 bases. The germline V gene encodes CDR1 KGHSH and CDR2 LQKENI. Trimming shortened V by 3 bases and J by 5 bases, and 11 bases separated the two germline ends. The CDR3 consists of 14 residues. CDR3 loop: CASSPTASHNEQFF. In DNA, the CDR3 is TGTGCCAGCTCACCGACAGCTTCTCACAATGAGCAGTTCTTC.

The chain couples TRBV1 to TRBJ2-7; no DNA check was done on the table's D call, TRBD2. TRBV1 is reported as a pseudogene. The CDR3 loop spans 17 amino acids. The DNA of the CDR3 is TGCACCAGCAGCCATCCCCCCCAGCGGGAGCCCGCCTACGAGCAGTACTTC. Protein sequence: CTSSHPPQREPAYEQYF.

The CDR3 loop is CASSPAGQGIDEQYF. For the CDR3, the DNA is TGTGCCAGCAGCCCCGCCGGACAGGGGATCGACGAGCAGTACTTC. The chain combines TRBV7-8 with TRBJ2-7, with 9 nucleotides matching TRBD1. Germline V gene sequence: CDR1 SGHVS, CDR2 FQNEAQ. With 5 bases clipped from V and 5 bases from J, the junction kept 10 bases outside the gene matches. The CDR3 is 15 residues long.

The chain has TRBV10-2 and TRBJ2-7; 8 nucleotides align to TRBD2. CDR3 length equals 13 residues. J was trimmed by 3 bases and V by 5 bases; bases with no gene match: 3. In germline, CDR1 is WSHSY, CDR2 SAAADI. CDR3 loop: CASSPGLVYEQYF. The DNA for the CDR3 is TGCGCCAGCAGTCCGGGACTAGTCTACGAGCAGTACTTC.

CDR3 sequence (DNA): TGTGCCAGTAGTCCGGGAGGGGGCCACAATGAGCAGTTCTTC. Its protein product is CASSPGGGHNEQFF. This chain connects TRBV19 to TRBJ2-1; TRBD2 might be the D (8 bases). The germline gives CDR1 LNHDA, CDR2 SQIVND (reference sequence). Trimming shortened V by 5 bases and J by 5 bases, and 13 bases separated the two germline ends. CDR3 size: 14 residues. Combining the CDR3 with reference TRBV19 and TRBJ2-1 gives the whole variable domain DGGITQSPKYLFRKEGQNVTLSCEQNLNHDAMYWYRQDPGQGLRLIYYSQIVNDFQKGDIAEGYSVSREKKESFPLTVTSAQKNPTAFYLCASSPGGGHNEQFFGPGTRLTVL.

The gene calls are TRBV7-8 and TRBJ1-2, with no clear D. There are 11 residues in the CDR3. Germline lookup yields CDR1 SGHVS and CDR2 FQNEAQ. The V and J ends lost 4 bases and 8 bases respectively, with 8 bases between them. CDR3 sequence: CASSSEEGYTF. DNA for the CDR3: TGTGCCAGCAGCTCAGAGGAGGGCTACACCTTC.

The chain is built from TRBV30 and TRBJ2-1; 7 nucleotides line up with TRBD2. Trimming took 6 bases from V and 1 from J; bases not matched to a gene: 15. This CDR3 has 17 amino acids. CDR1 and CDR2 from the germline V gene are GTSNPN and SVGIG (reference sequence). CDR3 coding DNA: TGTGCCTGCCGGGAGACTAGCAAAGGCACTTCCTACAATGAGCAGTTCTTC. It specifies CACRETSKGTSYNEQFF.

The chain employs TRBV30 and TRBJ2-1, with a possible D match to TRBD1 (6 bases). CDR1 and CDR2 from the germline V gene are GTSNPN and SVGIG (reference sequence). The CDR3 consists of 13 residues. V was cut by 0 bases and J by 6 bases, with 9 bases left in between. This CDR3 is CAWSVGAPNEQFF. CDR3 bases: TGTGCCTGGAGTGTGGGGGCACCCAATGAGCAGTTCTTC.

V usage is TRBV5-1 and J usage is TRBJ2-7; a weak D match, TRBD2 (5 bases). From germline, CDR1 is SGHRS and CDR2 YFSETQ. The CDR3 extends over 12 amino acids. V dropped 2 bases and J dropped 4 bases, with 7 bases sitting between them. CDR3 residues: CASSFTRYEQYF. CDR3 DNA: TGCGCCAGCAGCTTTACTAGATACGAGCAGTACTTC. The full variable domain, in which reference TRBV5-1 and TRBJ2-7 provide the parts outside the CDR3, is KAGVTQTPRYLIKTRGQQVTLSCSPISGHRSVSWYQQTPGQGLQFLFEYFSETQRNKGNFPGRFSGRQFSNSRSEMNVSTLELGDSALYLCASSFTRYEQYFGPGTRLTVT.

The chain employs TRBV6-5 and TRBJ2-1, with TRBD2 matching 7 bases. Germline V gene sequence: CDR1 MNHEY, CDR2 SVGAGI. V shed 6 bases, J shed 0 bases, and the junction held 5 bases outside the gene matches. The CDR3 length is 15 residues. CDR3 loop: CASRPLAVSYNEQFF. The CDR3, as DNA: TGTGCCAGCAGACCCCTAGCGGTCTCCTACAATGAGCAGTTCTTC.

J is TRBJ1-2 and V is TRBV19; possible D gene TRBD1, 6 bases. This CDR3 spans 14 amino acids. CDR1 and CDR2 (germline): LNHDA, SQIVND (reference sequence). V was pared by 4 bases and J by 4 bases, with 13 bases between. The CDR3 DNA reads TGTGCCAGTAGTACAGGACAGAAAAGCTATGGCTACACCTTC. Translated, it gives CASSTGQKSYGYTF.

This clone was detected only a few times. DNA for the CDR3: TGTGCCAGCAGTGCCGCGACAGGGCTCAACACCATATATTTT. It translates to CASSAATGLNTIYF. The V call is TRBV27, the J call TRBJ1-3, with 7 bases identical to TRBD1. Germline values: CDR1 MNHEY, CDR2 SMNVEV (reference sequence). Germline trimming cut 5 bases from V and 7 bases from J; bases unmatched to any gene: 8. There are 14 residues in the CDR3.

This clone was recorded once. The rearrangement uses TRBV5-1 and TRBJ1-1; D is undetermined. CDR3 size: 14 residues. The germline CDR1 and CDR2 sequences are SGHRS and YFSETQ. The V gene lost 0 bases and the J gene lost 4 bases, with 10 bases spanning the gap. The DNA of the CDR3 is TGCGCCAGCAGCTTGGTGGAGGGCGGCACTGAAGCTTTCTTT. Encoded protein: CASSLVEGGTEAFF. Supplemented by reference TRBV5-1 and TRBJ1-1, the full variable domain reads KAGVTQTPRYLIKTRGQQVTLSCSPISGHRSVSWYQQTPGQGLQFLFEYFSETQRNKGNFPGRFSGRQFSNSRSEMNVSTLELGDSALYLCASSLVEGGTEAFFGQGTRLTVV.

The genes are TRBV4-1 and TRBJ2-1; no clear D gene. V was pared by 1 base and J by 0 bases, with 10 bases between. Germline V CDR1 and CDR2: MGHRA, YSYEKL. The CDR3 contains 16 residues. CDR3 bases: TGCGCCAGCAGCCAAGGTCCCGCAGTCTCCTACAATGAGCAGTTCTTC. Residues: CASSQGPAVSYNEQFF.

The chain uses TRBV19 and TRBJ1-2; D is ambiguous. The CDR3 is 13 residues long. Germline CDR1 LNHDA, CDR2 SQIVND (reference sequence). V lost 0 bases, J lost 5 bases, and 7 bases lay in between. For the CDR3, the DNA is TGTGCCAGTAGTATAGAAGGAGAGTATGGCTACACCTTC. It specifies CASSIEGEYGYTF.

This chain joins TRBV19 and TRBJ2-7; D is possibly TRBD2 (6 bases). V gave up 5 bases and J gave up 0 bases, with 11 bases separating them. The CDR3 is 14 residues long. Germline values: CDR1 LNHDA, CDR2 SQIVND (reference sequence). The CDR3 loop is CASSGRGSSYEQYF. In DNA form, the CDR3 reads TGTGCCAGTAGTGGTCGGGGGAGCTCCTACGAGCAGTACTTC.

This clone was observed a few times. The V and J genes are TRBV6-5 and TRBJ1-5; a weak D match, TRBD1 (5 bases). CDR1 and CDR2 from the germline V gene are MNHEY and SVGAGI. Trimming cost V 0 bases and J 4 bases, with 13 bases left between them. This CDR3 contains 16 residues. The CDR3 DNA reads as TGTGCCAGCAGTTACTCCTTCCCAGGGATGAATCAGCCCCAGCATTTT. This gives the protein CASSYSFPGMNQPQHF.

This clone has more than one count but fewer than ten. The rearrangement joins TRBV7-9 to TRBJ1-2; D unresolved. With 5 bases removed from V and 6 bases from J, the gap between germline ends came to 10 bases. CDR3 length equals 12 residues. Per the germline V gene, CDR1 is SEHNR and CDR2 is FQNEAQ (reference sequence). Here the CDR3 reads CASSIGSNGYTF. CDR3 sequence (DNA): TGTGCCAGCAGCATAGGGAGTAATGGCTACACCTTC.

The J gene is TRBJ2-7, the V gene TRBV4-1; 10 bases agree with TRBD2. The CDR3 covers 18 residues. J gave up 0 bases and V 0 bases, and 8 bases lay outside the gene matches. Germline V lookup: CDR1 MGHRA, CDR2 YSYEKL. The CDR3 protein is CASSQDPPTSGRSYEQYF. CDR3 coding DNA: TGCGCCAGCAGCCAAGATCCCCCGACTAGCGGGCGCTCCTACGAGCAGTACTTC.

V gene TRBV4-2 combines with J gene TRBJ1-1; D might be TRBD1 (5 bases). The germline V gene encodes CDR1 LGHNA and CDR2 YNFKEQ. V shed 0 bases and J shed 4 bases, with 12 bases lying between them. There are 15 residues in the CDR3. CDR3 nucleotide sequence: TGTGCCAGCAGCCAAGATCGACAGAGTTTCACTGAAGCTTTCTTT. It codes for CASSQDRQSFTEAFF.